These 27 T cell receptor beta chains were all obtained from the same sample, sequenced in a study of spatial heterogeneity in lung cancer. Time point meaning: sample taken at primary tumor resection. Whole RNA, isolated from tumor, nontumor lung or frozen PBMC, was sequenced without prior sorting. TCRdb re-derived calls from the 5' RACE reads in MiXCR, one entry per CDR3 protein. Of 8,500 to 9,000 distinct CDR3 sequences listed, 4% to 5% are singletons. This specimen consisted of PBMCs, obtained at surgery. The receptors shown here come from a male donor with early-stage non-small cell lung cancer.

There are many counts of this clonotype. Because the library targeted alpha chains, this beta chain is an off-target read whose size means little. The genes are TRBV7-9 and TRBJ2-1, with TRBD2 identical over 11 bases. Germline V lookup: CDR1 SEHNR, CDR2 FQNEAQ (reference sequence). The trim removed 4 bases at V and 5 bases at J, leaving 4 bases unmatched. The CDR3 length is 15 residues. This CDR3 reads CASSSASGGNNEQFF. CDR3 bases: TGTGCCAGCAGCTCGGCTAGCGGGGGGAACAATGAGCAGTTCTTC.

This clonotype is termed medium-sized. As an off-target read in a library built for alpha chains, this beta chain has a frequency of little significance. V is TRBV5-6 and J is TRBJ2-4; D uncertain. CDR3 size: 12 residues. Between the trimmed V and J ends, which lost 0 bases and 6 bases, there was a span of 4 bases. The germline V gene encodes CDR1 SGHDT and CDR2 YYEEEE. This CDR3 is CASSLDRNIQYF. CDR3 DNA: TGTGCCAGCAGCTTGGATCGAAACATTCAGTACTTC.

This clonotype was seen a handful of times. The library was built for alpha chains, so this beta chain is an off-target read and its size means little. The CDR3 spells CASSPGTTQPQHF. The CDR3 DNA reads as TGTGCCAGCAGTCCGGGGACAACTCAGCCCCAGCATTTT. This chain connects TRBV12-3 or TRBV12-4 to TRBJ1-5; D may be TRBD1 (6 bases). V was shortened by 5 bases and J by 6 bases, with 11 bases between the two germline ends. The CDR3 is 13 amino acids.

This clonotype is deemed medium-sized. This beta chain slipped into a library made for alpha chains as a stray read, so its size is not meaningful. The chain combines TRBV29-1 with TRBJ1-2; 8 nucleotides agree with TRBD1. CDR3 size: 12 residues. Unmatched junction bases numbered 5, after V lost 3 bases and J lost 8 bases. Germline V gene lookup returns CDR1 SQVTM and CDR2 ANQGSEA. The CDR3 reads CSVDPGTGGYTF. The CDR3 nucleotides read TGCAGCGTTGATCCCGGGACAGGAGGCTACACCTTC.

This clonotype is medium-sized (0.01 to 0.1%) within its sample. This beta chain came through as a stray read in a library set up for alpha chains, and its size says little. The V and J genes are TRBV7-8 and TRBJ1-2; D is unresolved. The CDR3 totals 14 residues. Germline CDR1 is SGHVS and CDR2 is FQNEAQ. V shed 4 bases and J shed 4 bases, with 13 bases lying between them. The DNA of the CDR3 is TGTGCCAGCAGCTCTCGACCCGGCGGCTATGGCTACACCTTC. Translation gives CASSSRPGGYGYTF. The variable domain in full, with the rest retrieved from reference TRBV7-8 and TRBJ1-2, is GAGVSQSPRYKVAKRGQDVALRCDPISGHVSLFWYQQALGQGPEFLTYFQNEAQLDKSGLPSDRFFAERPEGSVSTLKIQRTQQEDSAVYLCASSSRPGGYGYTFGSGTRLTVV.

This clonotype was detected ten times or more. With the library built for alpha chains, this beta chain is off target and its frequency is not meaningful. The chain recombines TRBV7-2 with TRBJ1-2, with D hard to call. This CDR3 has 13 amino acids. V was pared by 1 base and J by 8 bases, with 11 bases between. CDR1 and CDR2 from the germline V gene are SGHTA and FQGNSA. CDR3 amino acids: CASSLEQTGGYTF. In DNA, the CDR3 is TGTGCCAGCAGCTTAGAACAGACGGGGGGCTACACCTTC.

This clonotype appeared many times. This beta chain represents an off-target read in a library built for alpha chains; its size is of limited meaning. J is TRBJ2-6 and V is TRBV4-1; TRBD1 aligns across 8 bases. This CDR3 is 20 amino acids long. After removal of 0 bases from V and 1 base from J, the junction contained 11 bases not matched to a gene. CDR1 and CDR2 (germline): MGHRA, YSYEKL. The CDR3 spells CASSQEEGRGRRSGANVLTF. CDR3 nucleotides: TGCGCCAGCAGCCAAGAGGAGGGCAGGGGGCGCAGGTCTGGGGCCAACGTCCTGACTTTC.

This clonotype was detected ten times or more. For a library built for alpha chains, this beta chain is a stray read; little rests on its size. V and J are TRBV3-1 and TRBJ2-3; a possible D gene is TRBD1 (6 bases). Looked up from germline, CDR1 is LGHDT and CDR2 is YNNKEL (reference sequence). The CDR3 is 14 residues long. Trimming pared 1 base from V and 1 base from J, leaving 6 bases between. The CDR3 loop is CASSQGTGTDTQYF. The CDR3 DNA sequence: TGTGCCAGCAGCCAAGGGACAGGCACAGATACGCAGTATTTT.

This clonotype is labeled medium-sized. This beta chain is a stray read from a library made for alpha chains; its abundance is not meaningful. The rearrangement joins TRBV5-4 to TRBJ1-1; D unresolved. CDR3 length equals 14 residues. Germline CDR1 is SGHNT and CDR2 is YYREEE (reference sequence). Trimming cost V 7 bases and J 1 base, with 14 bases left between them. CDR3 loop: CASRTDFRNTEAFF. CDR3 nucleotides: TGTGCCAGCCGGACGGACTTCAGGAACACTGAAGCTTTCTTT.

This clonotype showed up just a few times. Within a library made for alpha chains, this beta chain is off target, and its count is uninformative. This sequence joins TRBV20-1 and TRBJ2-5; D is unresolved. Per the germline V gene, CDR1 is DFQATT and CDR2 is SNEGSKA (reference sequence). The CDR3 is made up of 15 amino acids. The ends were cut back, 3 bases at V and 4 bases at J, with 18 bases in the middle. The CDR3 is CSARSGDDGGETQYF. The CDR3 region has the DNA TGCAGTGCTAGGTCCGGTGATGACGGTGGAGAGACCCAGTACTTC.

This clonotype is termed medium-sized. This beta chain is off target for a library built for alpha chains, so its abundance means little. The chain links TRBV7-8 to TRBJ1-4; a weak D match, TRBD1 (5 bases). Trimming removed 4 bases from V and 14 bases from J, with 32 bases in between. Germline lookup yields CDR1 SGHVS and CDR2 FQNEAQ. CDR3 size: 18 residues. CDR3 sequence reads: CASSSSLYGQGPDYWLFF. In nucleotides, the CDR3 is TGTGCCAGCAGCTCTTCACTCTATGGACAAGGCCCCGACTATTGGCTGTTTTTT.

This clonotype has ten or more counts. A library prepared for alpha chains yielded this beta chain as an off-target read; its size is of little meaning. The gene calls are TRBV2 and TRBJ1-1; D gene unclear. The CDR3 is 13 amino acids. Germline CDR1 SNHLY, CDR2 FYNNEI. V shed 6 bases and J shed 1 base, with 9 bases lying between them. CDR3 DNA sequence: TGTGCCAGCAGGAGGGAATGGAACACTGAAGCTTTCTTT. Translated, it gives CASRREWNTEAFF.

This clonotype was observed at least ten times. The library was prepared for alpha chains; this beta chain is a stray read, so its frequency means little. The rearrangement links TRBV4-2 to TRBJ2-7, with 7 bases fitting TRBD2. CDR3 length equals 14 residues. With 1 base clipped from V and 6 bases from J, the junction kept 6 bases outside the gene matches. CDR1 and CDR2 from the germline V gene are LGHNA and YNFKEQ. The CDR3 loop is CASSQAGRASEQYF. Here the CDR3 DNA reads TGTGCCAGCAGCCAAGCGGGGAGGGCCTCCGAGCAGTACTTC.

This clonotype has more than one count but fewer than ten. The library was designed around alpha chains, so this beta chain is a stray read whose abundance carries little weight. This chain connects TRBV25-1 to TRBJ2-3; 7 bases match TRBD2. CDR1 and CDR2 from the germline V gene are MGHDK and SYGVNS. The V segment lost 4 bases and the J segment 3 bases; nucleotides outside the gene matches: 4. The CDR3 contains 14 residues. In nucleotides, the CDR3 is TGTGCCAGCAGTGCCACACTAGCGACAGATACGCAGTATTTT. Translating gives CASSATLATDTQYF.

The sample holds many counts of this clonotype. Because the library targeted alpha chains, this beta chain is an off-target read whose size means little. This chain connects TRBV2 to TRBJ2-5, with TRBD1 matching over 8 bases. Trimming removed 6 bases from V and 2 bases from J; junction bases left unmatched: 8. Germline CDR1 and CDR2: SNHLY and FYNNEI. The CDR3 consists of 15 residues. The chain's CDR3 is CASRGDRGYQETQYF. The CDR3 region has the DNA TGTGCCAGCAGGGGTGACAGGGGTTATCAAGAGACCCAGTACTTC.

This clonotype was observed many times. This beta chain is a stray read from a library made for alpha chains; its abundance is not meaningful. V and J are TRBV12-3 or TRBV12-4 and TRBJ2-1, with unresolved D. Trimming took 5 bases from V and 1 from J, leaving 6 bases between them. CDR3 length: 13 residues. CDR3 residues: CASSPLSYNEQFF. The CDR3 nucleotides read TGTGCCAGCAGTCCCCTATCCTACAATGAGCAGTTCTTC.

This clonotype was recorded at least ten times. In a library made to pick up alpha chains, this beta chain is a stray read with a size that means little. The CDR3 is CASSLDTGKNEKLFF. The DNA of the CDR3 is TGTGCCAGCAGCTTAGATACAGGGAAGAACGAAAAACTGTTTTTT. The genes are TRBV7-2 and TRBJ1-4; weak D call: TRBD1 (6 bases). Trimming cost V 1 base and J 8 bases, with 14 bases left between them. Germline V lookup: CDR1 SGHTA, CDR2 FQGNSA. The CDR3 is 15 residues long.

This clonotype is labeled medium-sized. Since the library was made to target alpha chains, this beta chain is a stray read and its abundance is not meaningful. The J gene is TRBJ1-2, the V gene TRBV5-1; D perhaps matches TRBD1 (5 bases). V shed 4 bases and J shed 5 bases, with 6 bases lying between them. This CDR3 spans 11 amino acids. The V gene's germline CDR1 is SGHRS and CDR2 YFSETQ. The CDR3 sequence is CASSRGYGYTF. CDR3 nucleotide sequence: TGCGCCAGCAGCAGGGGTTATGGCTACACCTTC. Looking up the rest from reference TRBV5-1 and TRBJ1-2 gives the full variable domain: KAGVTQTPRYLIKTRGQQVTLSCSPISGHRSVSWYQQTPGQGLQFLFEYFSETQRNKGNFPGRFSGRQFSNSRSEMNVSTLELGDSALYLCASSRGYGYTFGSGTRLTVV.

This clonotype is medium-sized (0.01 to 0.1%). In a library made to pick up alpha chains, this beta chain is a stray read with a size that means little. The CDR3 spells CASKESEFHEQYF. The DNA of the CDR3 is TGTGCCAGCAAGGAAAGTGAGTTCCACGAGCAGTACTTC. V usage is TRBV6-5 and J usage is TRBJ2-7; no clear D gene. Germline CDR1 reads MNHEY; CDR2 reads SVGAGI. The CDR3 is made up of 13 amino acids. V was clipped by 7 bases and J by 5 bases, with 15 bases between them.

At least ten counts were recorded for this clonotype. A library prepared for alpha chains yielded this beta chain as an off-target read; its size is of little meaning. V usage is TRBV20-1 and J usage is TRBJ1-1, with a tentative D call TRBD1 (5 bases). V lost 0 bases and J lost 2, with 10 bases in between. There are 14 residues in the CDR3. Germline V gene data show CDR1 as DFQATT and CDR2 as SNEGSKA (reference sequence). CDR3 residues: CSARDGTVNTEAFF. The CDR3, as DNA: TGCAGTGCTAGAGATGGGACCGTAAACACTGAAGCTTTCTTT.

By share of the sample, this clonotype is large (0.1 to 1%). The library was designed around alpha chains, so this beta chain is a stray read whose abundance carries little weight. The chain couples TRBV30 to TRBJ2-7; perhaps D is TRBD1 or TRBD2 (5 bases each). CDR3 length: 11 amino acids. The V and J ends lost 0 bases and 9 bases respectively, with 9 bases between them. Germline lookup yields CDR1 GTSNPN and CDR2 SVGIG (reference sequence). The CDR3 sequence: CAWSVQDLQYF. The CDR3 nucleotides are TGTGCCTGGAGTGTACAGGACTTGCAGTACTTC.

By share, this clonotype ranks as medium-sized (0.01 to 0.1%). The library was designed around alpha chains, so this beta chain is a stray read whose abundance carries little weight. The chain is built from TRBV28 and TRBJ1-1; unclear D gene. Deletions cut 3 bases from V and 11 bases from J, with 22 bases between. The CDR3 covers 15 residues. Looked up from germline, CDR1 is MDHEN and CDR2 is SYDVKM. CDR3 nucleotide sequence: TGTGCCAGCAGTTTGATCCTCGATCGGAGTTTTAGGGCTTTCTTT. This sequence encodes CASSLILDRSFRAFF.

Relative to its sample, this clonotype is medium-sized (0.01 to 0.1%). The size of this beta chain means little, since it is a stray read in a library made for alpha chains. The chain is built from TRBV12-3 or TRBV12-4 and TRBJ2-7, with D perhaps TRBD1 (5 bases). V lost 2 bases and J lost 7, with 12 bases in between. This CDR3 is 13 amino acids long. The CDR3: CASSLKAGSEQYV. CDR3 nucleotides: TGTGCCAGCAGTTTAAAAGCAGGGTCAGAGCAGTACGTC.

At least ten counts were recorded for this clonotype. This beta chain is an off-target read within a library intended for alpha chains, so its frequency means little. The chain employs TRBV3-1 and TRBJ2-3; D gene ambiguous. The CDR3 is made up of 20 amino acids. V lost 4 bases and J 0 bases, leaving 26 bases between the germline ends. CDR1 is LGHDT, CDR2 YNNKEL, per germline (reference sequence). The CDR3 region has the DNA TGTGCCAGCAGCCCCCAAGCAACATCCCAGACGGAGATAAGCACAGATACGCAGTATTTT. Encoded protein: CASSPQATSQTEISTDTQYF.

Points on this clonotype: Being one base from a much bigger clone, this may be a read error. In a library made to pick up alpha chains, this beta chain is a stray read with a size that means little. This sequence joins TRBV5-6 and TRBJ1-3; a weak D match, TRBD1 (5 bases). Trimming removed 2 bases from V and 0 bases from J, with 15 bases in between. The germline CDR1 and CDR2 sequences are SGHDT and YYEEEE. The CDR3 is 17 residues long. The DNA for the CDR3 is TGTGCCAGCAGCTTATGTCCCGGGGGGTACTCTGGAAACACCATATATTTT. Protein product: CASSLCPGGYSGNTIYF.

This clonotype was observed at least ten times. A library prepared for alpha chains yielded this beta chain as an off-target read; its size is of little meaning. The V and J genes are TRBV24-1 and TRBJ1-2; D gene uncertain. V shed 10 bases and J shed 2 bases, with 13 bases lying between them. Germline CDR1 KGHDR, CDR2 SFDVKD. CDR3 length equals 13 residues. The CDR3 protein is CATAGPNNYGYTF. Written as DNA, the CDR3 is TGTGCCACTGCCGGGCCAAACAACTATGGCTACACCTTC.

This clonotype occurred many times. The library was built for alpha chains, so this beta chain is an off-target read and its size means little. V is TRBV6-6 and J is TRBJ1-1; TRBD1 agrees at 8 bases. The J segment lost 4 bases and the V segment lost 7 bases, leaving 11 bases of the junction unmatched. Per germline, CDR1 MNHNY and CDR2 SVGAGI (reference sequence). The CDR3 covers 15 residues. This CDR3 is CASNQFGQGVTEAFF. For the CDR3, the DNA is TGTGCCAGCAATCAATTTGGACAGGGAGTCACTGAAGCTTTCTTT.